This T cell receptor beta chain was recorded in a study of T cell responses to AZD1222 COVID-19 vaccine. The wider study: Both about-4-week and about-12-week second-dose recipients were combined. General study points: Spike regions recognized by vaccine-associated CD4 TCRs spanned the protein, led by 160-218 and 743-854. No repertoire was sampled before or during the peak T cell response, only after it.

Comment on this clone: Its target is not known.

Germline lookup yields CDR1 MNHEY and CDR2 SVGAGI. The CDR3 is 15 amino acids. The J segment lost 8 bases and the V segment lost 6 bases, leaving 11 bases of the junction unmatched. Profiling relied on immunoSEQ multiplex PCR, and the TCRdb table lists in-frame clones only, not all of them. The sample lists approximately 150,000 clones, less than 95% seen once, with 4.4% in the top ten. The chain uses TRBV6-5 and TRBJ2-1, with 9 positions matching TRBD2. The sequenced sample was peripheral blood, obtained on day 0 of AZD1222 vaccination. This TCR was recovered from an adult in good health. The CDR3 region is CASRTSGGREDEQFF. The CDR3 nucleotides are TGTGCCAGCAGAACTTCTGGCGGGAGGGAGGATGAGCAGTTCTTC.